This entry is about one TCR beta chain. The entry originates in a study of blood T cell repertoires in COVID-19. With 3 bases removed from V and 5 bases from J, the gap between germline ends came to 12 bases. The length of the CDR3 is 14 residues. CDR1 and CDR2 from the germline V gene are KGHSH and LQKENI. Original processing methods: Reference gene primer amplification yielded estimated nucleated cell counts. Generated by immunoSEQ multiplex PCR, the TCRdb table keeps only in-frame clones and is missing some. V, J and clone size reflect that table, while D and trimming were determined from the DNA. The data contain around 260,000 clones, 80% to 95% of them singletons. For recovered donors of Cohort 3, there were two negative PCRs, clearance, or symptom resolution.

The chain joins TRBV18 to TRBJ2-3, with D tentatively TRBD1 (6 bases). This sequence was found in a woman aged 25 to 39 who had recovered from COVID-19. The sequencing sample was made of PBMCs or T cells enriched from blood (not recorded which). The CDR3 spells CASSPTTTGDTQYF. CDR3 nucleotides: TGTGCCAGCTCACCGACTACGACAGGAGATACGCAGTATTTT.